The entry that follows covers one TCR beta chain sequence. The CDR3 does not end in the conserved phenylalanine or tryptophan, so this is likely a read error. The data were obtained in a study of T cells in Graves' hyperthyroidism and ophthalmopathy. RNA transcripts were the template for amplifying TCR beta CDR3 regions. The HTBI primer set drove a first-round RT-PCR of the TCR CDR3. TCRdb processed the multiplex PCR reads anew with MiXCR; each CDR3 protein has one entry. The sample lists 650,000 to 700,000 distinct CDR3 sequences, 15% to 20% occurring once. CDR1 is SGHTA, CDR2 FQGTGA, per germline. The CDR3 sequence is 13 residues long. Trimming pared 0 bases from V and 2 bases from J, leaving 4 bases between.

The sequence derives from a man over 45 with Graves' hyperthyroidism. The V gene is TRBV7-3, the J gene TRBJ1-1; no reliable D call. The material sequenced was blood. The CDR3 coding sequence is TGTGCCAGCAGCTTAACCACTAACACTGAAGCTTTCTTG. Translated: CASSLTTNTEAFL.